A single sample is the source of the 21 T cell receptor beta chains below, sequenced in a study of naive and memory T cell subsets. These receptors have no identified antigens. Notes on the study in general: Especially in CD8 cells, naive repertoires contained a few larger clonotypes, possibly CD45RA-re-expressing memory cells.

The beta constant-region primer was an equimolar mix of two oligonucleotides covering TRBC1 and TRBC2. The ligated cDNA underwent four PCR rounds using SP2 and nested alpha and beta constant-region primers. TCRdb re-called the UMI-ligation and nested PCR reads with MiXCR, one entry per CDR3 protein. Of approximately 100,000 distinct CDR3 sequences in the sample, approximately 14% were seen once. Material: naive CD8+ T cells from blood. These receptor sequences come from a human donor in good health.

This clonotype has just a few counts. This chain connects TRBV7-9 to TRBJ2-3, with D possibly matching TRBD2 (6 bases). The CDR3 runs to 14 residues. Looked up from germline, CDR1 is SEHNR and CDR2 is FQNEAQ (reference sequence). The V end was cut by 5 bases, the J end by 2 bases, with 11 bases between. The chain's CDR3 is CASSVRDSTDTQYF. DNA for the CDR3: TGTGCCAGCAGCGTACGGGACTCCACAGATACGCAGTATTTT.

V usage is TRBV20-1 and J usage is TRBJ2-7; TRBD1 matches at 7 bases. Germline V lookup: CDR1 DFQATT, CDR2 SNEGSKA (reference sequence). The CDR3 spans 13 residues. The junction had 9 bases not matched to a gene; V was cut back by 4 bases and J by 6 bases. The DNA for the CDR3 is TGCAGTGCTATGTCCCGGGACAGTTTCGAGCAGTACTTC. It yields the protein CSAMSRDSFEQYF.

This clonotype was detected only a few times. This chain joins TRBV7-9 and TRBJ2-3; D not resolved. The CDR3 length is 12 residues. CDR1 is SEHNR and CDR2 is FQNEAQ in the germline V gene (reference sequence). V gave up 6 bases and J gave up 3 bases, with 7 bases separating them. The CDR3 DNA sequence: TGTGCCAGCAGGGCACCTACAGATACGCAGTATTTT. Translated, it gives CASRAPTDTQYF.

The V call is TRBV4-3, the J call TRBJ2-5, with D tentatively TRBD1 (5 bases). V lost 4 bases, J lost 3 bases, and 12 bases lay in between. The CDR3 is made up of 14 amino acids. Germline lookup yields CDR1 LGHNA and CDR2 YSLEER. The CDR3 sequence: CASSPSQGEETQYF. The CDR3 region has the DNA TGCGCCAGCAGCCCGTCCCAAGGGGAAGAGACCCAGTACTTC.

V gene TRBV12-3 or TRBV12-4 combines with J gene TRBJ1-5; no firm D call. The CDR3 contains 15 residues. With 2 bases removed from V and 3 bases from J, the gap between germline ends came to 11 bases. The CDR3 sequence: CASSLFQDPNQPQHF. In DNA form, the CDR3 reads TGTGCCAGCAGTTTATTTCAGGACCCCAATCAGCCCCAGCATTTT.

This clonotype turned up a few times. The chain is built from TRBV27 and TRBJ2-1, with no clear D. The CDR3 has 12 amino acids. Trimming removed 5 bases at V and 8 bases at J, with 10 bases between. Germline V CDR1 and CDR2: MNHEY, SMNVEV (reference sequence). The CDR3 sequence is CASSSTGHEQFF. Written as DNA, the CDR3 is TGTGCCAGCAGTAGTACGGGCCATGAGCAGTTCTTC.

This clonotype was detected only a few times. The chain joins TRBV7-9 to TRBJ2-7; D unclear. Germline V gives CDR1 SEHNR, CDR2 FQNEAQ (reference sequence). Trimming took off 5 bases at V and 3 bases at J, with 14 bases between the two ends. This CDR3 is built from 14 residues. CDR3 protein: CASSASAPGYEQYF. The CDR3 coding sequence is TGTGCCAGCAGCGCCTCTGCCCCGGGCTACGAGCAGTACTTC.

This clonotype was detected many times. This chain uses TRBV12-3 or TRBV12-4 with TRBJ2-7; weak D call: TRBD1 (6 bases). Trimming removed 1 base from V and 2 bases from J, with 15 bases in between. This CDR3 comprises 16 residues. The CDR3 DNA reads TGTGCCAGCAGTTTAGGGACAGTGAACCCAGCCTACGAGCAGTACTTC. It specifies CASSLGTVNPAYEQYF.

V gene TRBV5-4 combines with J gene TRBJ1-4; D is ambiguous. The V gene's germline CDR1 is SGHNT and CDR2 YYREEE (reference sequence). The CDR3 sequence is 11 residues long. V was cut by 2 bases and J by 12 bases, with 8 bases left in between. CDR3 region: CASSFNGELFF. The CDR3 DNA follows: TGTGCCAGCAGCTTCAACGGAGAACTGTTTTTT.

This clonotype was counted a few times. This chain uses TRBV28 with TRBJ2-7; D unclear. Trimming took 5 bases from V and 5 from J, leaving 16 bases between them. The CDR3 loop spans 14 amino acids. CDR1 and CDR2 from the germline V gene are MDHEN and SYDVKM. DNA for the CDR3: TGTGCCAGCAGTCCTATATTGGGGTCCCACGAGCAGTACTTC. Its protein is CASSPILGSHEQYF.

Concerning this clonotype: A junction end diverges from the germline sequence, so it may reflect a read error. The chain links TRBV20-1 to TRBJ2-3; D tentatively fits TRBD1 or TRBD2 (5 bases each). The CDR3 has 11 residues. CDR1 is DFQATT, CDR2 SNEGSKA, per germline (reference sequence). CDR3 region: CSASTGAQGDF. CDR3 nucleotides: TGCAGTGCTTCGACCGGGGCCCAAGGGGATTTT.

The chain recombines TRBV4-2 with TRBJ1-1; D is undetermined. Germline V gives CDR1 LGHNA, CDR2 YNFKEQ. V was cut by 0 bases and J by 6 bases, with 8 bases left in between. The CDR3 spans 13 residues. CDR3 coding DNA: TGTGCCAGCAGCCAAGACACCCGACCTGAAGCTTTCTTT. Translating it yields CASSQDTRPEAFF.

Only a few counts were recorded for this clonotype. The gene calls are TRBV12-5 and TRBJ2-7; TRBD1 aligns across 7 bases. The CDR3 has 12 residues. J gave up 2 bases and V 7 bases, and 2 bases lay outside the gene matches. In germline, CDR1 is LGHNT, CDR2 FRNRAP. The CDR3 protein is CASAGTAYEQYF. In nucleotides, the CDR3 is TGTGCTAGTGCCGGGACAGCCTACGAGCAGTACTTC.

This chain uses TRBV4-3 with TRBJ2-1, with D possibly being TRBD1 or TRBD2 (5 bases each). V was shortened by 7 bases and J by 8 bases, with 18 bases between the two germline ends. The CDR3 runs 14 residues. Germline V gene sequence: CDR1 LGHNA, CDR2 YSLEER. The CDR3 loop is CASTPGAASDEQFF. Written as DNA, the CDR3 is TGCGCCAGCACTCCCGGGGCGGCAAGCGATGAGCAGTTCTTC.

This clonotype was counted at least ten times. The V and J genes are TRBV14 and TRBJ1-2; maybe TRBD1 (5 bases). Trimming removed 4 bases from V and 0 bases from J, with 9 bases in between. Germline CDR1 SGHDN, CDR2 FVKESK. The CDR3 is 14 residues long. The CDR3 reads CASSRTGPNYGYTF. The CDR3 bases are TGTGCCAGCAGCCGAACGGGACCTAACTATGGCTACACCTTC. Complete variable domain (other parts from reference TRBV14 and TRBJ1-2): EAGVTQFPSHSVIEKGQTVTLRCDPISGHDNLYWYRRVMGKEIKFLLHFVKESKQDESGMPNNRFLAERTGGTYSTLKVQPAELEDSGVYFCASSRTGPNYGYTFGSGTRLTVV.

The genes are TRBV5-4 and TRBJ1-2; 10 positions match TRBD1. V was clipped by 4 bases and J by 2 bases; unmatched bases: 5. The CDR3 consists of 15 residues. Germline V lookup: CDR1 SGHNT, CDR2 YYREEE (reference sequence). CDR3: CASSIRTGGNYGYTF. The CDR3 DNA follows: TGTGCCAGCAGCATCCGGACAGGGGGAAACTATGGCTACACCTTC.

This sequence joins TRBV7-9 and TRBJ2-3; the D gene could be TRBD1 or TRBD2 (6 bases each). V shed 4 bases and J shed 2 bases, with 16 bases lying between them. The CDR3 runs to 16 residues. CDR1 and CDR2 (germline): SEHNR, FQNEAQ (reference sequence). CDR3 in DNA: TGTGCCAGCAGCTCTAGCCCAGGGGAGGACACAGATACGCAGTATTTT. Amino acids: CASSSSPGEDTDTQYF.

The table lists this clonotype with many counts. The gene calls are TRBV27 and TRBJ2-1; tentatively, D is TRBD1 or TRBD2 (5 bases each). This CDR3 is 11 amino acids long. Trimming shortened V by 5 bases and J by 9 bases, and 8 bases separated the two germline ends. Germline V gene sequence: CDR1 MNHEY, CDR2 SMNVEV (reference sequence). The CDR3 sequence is CASSEGTEQFF. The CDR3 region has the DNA TGTGCCAGCAGTGAAGGGACTGAGCAGTTCTTC.

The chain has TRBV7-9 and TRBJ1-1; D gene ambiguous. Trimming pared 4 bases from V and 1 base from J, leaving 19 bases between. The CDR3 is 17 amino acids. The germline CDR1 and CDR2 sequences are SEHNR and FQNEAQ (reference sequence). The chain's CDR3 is CASSWSLGGRPNTEAFF. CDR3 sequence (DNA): TGTGCCAGCAGCTGGTCCCTTGGTGGGAGACCGAACACTGAAGCTTTCTTT.

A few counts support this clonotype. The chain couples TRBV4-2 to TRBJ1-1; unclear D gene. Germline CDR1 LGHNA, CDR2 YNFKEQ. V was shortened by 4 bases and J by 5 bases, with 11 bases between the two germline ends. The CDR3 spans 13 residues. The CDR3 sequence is CASSLGRQTEAFF. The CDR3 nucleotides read TGTGCCAGCAGCCTGGGGAGACAAACTGAAGCTTTCTTT.

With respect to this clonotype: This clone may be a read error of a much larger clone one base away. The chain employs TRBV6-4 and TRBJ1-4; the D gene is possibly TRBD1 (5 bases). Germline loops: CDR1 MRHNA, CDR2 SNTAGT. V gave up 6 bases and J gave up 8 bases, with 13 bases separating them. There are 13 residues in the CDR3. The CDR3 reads CASRKRGQEKLFF. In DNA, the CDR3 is TGTGCCAGCAGAAAAAGGGGCCAGGAAAAACTGTTTTTT.